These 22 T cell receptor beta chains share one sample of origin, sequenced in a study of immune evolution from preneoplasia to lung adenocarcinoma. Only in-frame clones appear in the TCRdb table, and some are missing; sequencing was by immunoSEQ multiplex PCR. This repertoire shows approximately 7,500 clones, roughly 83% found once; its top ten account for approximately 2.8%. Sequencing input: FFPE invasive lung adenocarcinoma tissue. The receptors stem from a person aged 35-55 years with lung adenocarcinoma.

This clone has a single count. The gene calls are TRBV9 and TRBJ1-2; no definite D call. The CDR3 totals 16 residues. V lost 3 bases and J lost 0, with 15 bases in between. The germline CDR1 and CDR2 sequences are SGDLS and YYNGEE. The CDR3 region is CASSAPLQPSNYGYTF. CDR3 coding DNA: TGTGCCAGCAGCGCTCCCCTTCAGCCTTCTAACTATGGCTACACCTTC. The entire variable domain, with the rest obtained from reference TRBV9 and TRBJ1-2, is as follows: DSGVTQTPKHLITATGQRVTLRCSPRSGDLSVYWYQQSLDQGLQFLIQYYNGEERAKGNILERFSAQQFPDLHSELNLSSLELGDSALYFCASSAPLQPSNYGYTFGSGTRLTVV.

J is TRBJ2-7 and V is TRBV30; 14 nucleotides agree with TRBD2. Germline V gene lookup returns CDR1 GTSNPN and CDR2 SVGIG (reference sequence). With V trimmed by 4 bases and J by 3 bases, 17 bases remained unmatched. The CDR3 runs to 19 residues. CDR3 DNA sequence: TGTGCCTGGACCTATAGGGGACTAGCGGGAGCGGGACTATACTACGAGCAGTACTTC. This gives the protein CAWTYRGLAGAGLYYEQYF.

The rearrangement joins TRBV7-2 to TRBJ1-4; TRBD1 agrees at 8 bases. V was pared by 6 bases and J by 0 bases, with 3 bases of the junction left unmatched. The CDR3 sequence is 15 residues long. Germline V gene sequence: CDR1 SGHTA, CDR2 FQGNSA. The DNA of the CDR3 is TGTGCCAGCAGTTACAGGGGGGCAACTAATGAAAAACTGTTTTTT. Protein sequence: CASSYRGATNEKLFF.

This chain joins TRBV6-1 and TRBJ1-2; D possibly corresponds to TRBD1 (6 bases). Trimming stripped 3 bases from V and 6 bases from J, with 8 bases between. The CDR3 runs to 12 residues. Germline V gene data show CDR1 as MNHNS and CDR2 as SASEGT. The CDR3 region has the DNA TGTGCCAGCAGTGACAGGGGAAATGGCTACACCTTC. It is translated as CASSDRGNGYTF.

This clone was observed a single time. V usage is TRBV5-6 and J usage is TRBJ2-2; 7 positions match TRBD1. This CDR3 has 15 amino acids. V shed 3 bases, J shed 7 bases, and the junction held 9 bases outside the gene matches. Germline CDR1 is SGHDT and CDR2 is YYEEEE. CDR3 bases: TGTGCCAGCAGCTCGGCAGGGGGTAGTGGCGGGGAGCTGTTTTTT. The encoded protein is CASSSAGGSGGELFF.

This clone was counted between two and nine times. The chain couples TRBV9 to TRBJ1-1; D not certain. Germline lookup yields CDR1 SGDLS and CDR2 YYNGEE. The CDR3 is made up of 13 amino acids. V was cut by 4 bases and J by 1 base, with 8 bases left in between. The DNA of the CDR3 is TGTGCCAGCAGCTCTCGACAGAACACTGAAGCTTTCTTT. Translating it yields CASSSRQNTEAFF.

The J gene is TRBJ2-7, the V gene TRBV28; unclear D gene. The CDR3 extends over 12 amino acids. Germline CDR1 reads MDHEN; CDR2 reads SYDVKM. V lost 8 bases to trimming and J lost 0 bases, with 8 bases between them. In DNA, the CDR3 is TGTGCCAGCGGTTATAGCTCCTACGAGCAGTACTTC. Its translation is CASGYSSYEQYF.

This CDR3 reads CASSQVGLAIMETQYF. The CDR3 region has the DNA TGCGCCAGCAGCCAGGTTGGACTAGCAATTATGGAGACCCAGTACTTC. V gene TRBV4-1 combines with J gene TRBJ2-5; 8 bases map to TRBD2. The germline V gene has CDR1 MGHRA and CDR2 YSYEKL. Trimming at V came to 3 bases and at J to 5 bases, leaving 11 bases not matched to a gene. This CDR3 spans 16 amino acids.

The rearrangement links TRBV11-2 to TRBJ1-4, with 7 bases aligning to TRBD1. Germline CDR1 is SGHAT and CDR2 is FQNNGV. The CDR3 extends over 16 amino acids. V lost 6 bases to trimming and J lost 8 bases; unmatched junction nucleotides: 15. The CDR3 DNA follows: TGTGCCAGCAGATCTTTGAAGGGACAGAATCAGGAAAAACTGTTTTTT. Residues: CASRSLKGQNQEKLFF.

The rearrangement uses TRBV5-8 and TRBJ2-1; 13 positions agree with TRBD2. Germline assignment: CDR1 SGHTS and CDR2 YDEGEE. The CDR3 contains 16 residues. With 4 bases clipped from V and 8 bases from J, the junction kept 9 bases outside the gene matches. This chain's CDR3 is CASSAKTSGGSHEQFF. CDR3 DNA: TGTGCCAGCAGCGCTAAGACTAGCGGGGGGAGCCATGAGCAGTTCTTC.

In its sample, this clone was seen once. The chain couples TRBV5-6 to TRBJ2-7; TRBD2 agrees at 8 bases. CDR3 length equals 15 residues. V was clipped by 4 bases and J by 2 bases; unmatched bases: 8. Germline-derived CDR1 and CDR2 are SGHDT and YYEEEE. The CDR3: CASSPGASGPYEQYF. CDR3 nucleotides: TGTGCCAGCAGCCCTGGGGCTAGCGGGCCCTACGAGCAGTACTTC.

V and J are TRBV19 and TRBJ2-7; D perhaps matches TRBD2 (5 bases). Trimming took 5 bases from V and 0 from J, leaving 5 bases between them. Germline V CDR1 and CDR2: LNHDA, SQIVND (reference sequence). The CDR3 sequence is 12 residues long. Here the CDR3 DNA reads TGTGCCAGTAGTCGGGGCTCCTACGAGCAGTACTTC. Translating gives CASSRGSYEQYF.

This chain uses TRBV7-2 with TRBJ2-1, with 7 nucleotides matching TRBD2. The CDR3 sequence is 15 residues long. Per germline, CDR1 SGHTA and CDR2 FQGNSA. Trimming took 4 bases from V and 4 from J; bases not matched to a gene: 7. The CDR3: CASSSSRGGYNEQFF. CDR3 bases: TGTGCCAGCAGCTCCTCCCGCGGGGGTTACAATGAGCAGTTCTTC.

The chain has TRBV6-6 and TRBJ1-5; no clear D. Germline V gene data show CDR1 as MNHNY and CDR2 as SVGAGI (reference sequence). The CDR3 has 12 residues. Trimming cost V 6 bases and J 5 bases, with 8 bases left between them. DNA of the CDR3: TGTGCCAGCAGGCAACCAGATCAGCCCCAGCATTTT. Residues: CASRQPDQPQHF.

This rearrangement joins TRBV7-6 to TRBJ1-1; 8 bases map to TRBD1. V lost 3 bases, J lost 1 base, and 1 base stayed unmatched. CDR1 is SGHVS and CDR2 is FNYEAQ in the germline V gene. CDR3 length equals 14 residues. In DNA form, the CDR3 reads TGTGCCAGCAGCTTCGACAGGGGGAACACTGAAGCTTTCTTT. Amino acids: CASSFDRGNTEAFF.

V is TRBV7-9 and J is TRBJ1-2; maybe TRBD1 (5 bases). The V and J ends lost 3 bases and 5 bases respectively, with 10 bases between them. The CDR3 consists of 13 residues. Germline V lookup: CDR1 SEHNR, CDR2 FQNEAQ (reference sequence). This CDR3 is CASSFSGTYGYTF. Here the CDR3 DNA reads TGTGCCAGCAGCTTTTCCGGGACTTATGGCTACACCTTC.

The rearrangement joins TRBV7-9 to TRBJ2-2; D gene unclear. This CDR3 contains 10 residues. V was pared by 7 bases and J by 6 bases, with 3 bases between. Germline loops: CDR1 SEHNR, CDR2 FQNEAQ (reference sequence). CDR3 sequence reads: CASTPGELFF. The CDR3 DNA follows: TGTGCCAGCACTCCCGGGGAGCTGTTTTTT.

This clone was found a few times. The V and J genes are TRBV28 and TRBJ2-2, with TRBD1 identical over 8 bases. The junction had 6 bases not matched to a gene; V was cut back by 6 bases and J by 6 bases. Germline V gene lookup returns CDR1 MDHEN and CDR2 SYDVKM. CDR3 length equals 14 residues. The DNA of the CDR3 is TGTGCCAGCAGGAACAGGGGGATCGCCGGGGAGCTGTTTTTT. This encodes CASRNRGIAGELFF. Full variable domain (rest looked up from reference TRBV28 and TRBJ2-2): DVKVTQSSRYLVKRTGEKVFLECVQDMDHENMFWYRQDPGLGLRLIYFSYDVKMKEKGDIPEGYSVSREKKERFSLILESASTNQTSMYLCASRNRGIAGELFFGEGSRLTVL.

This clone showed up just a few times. This CDR3 reads CASSVGGSYGYTF. The CDR3 DNA follows: TGTGCCAGCAGTGTCGGGGGCAGCTATGGCTACACCTTC. The V and J genes are TRBV5-6 and TRBJ1-2; possible D gene TRBD1, 6 bases. The CDR3 is 13 residues long. V was cut by 5 bases and J by 4 bases, with 12 bases left in between. CDR1 is SGHDT and CDR2 is YYEEEE in the germline V gene.

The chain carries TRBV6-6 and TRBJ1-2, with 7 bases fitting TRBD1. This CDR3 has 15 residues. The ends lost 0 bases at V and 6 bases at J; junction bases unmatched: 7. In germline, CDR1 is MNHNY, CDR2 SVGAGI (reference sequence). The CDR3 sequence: CASSYSGVGGDGYTF. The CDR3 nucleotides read TGTGCCAGCAGTTACTCGGGGGTAGGGGGCGATGGCTACACCTTC.

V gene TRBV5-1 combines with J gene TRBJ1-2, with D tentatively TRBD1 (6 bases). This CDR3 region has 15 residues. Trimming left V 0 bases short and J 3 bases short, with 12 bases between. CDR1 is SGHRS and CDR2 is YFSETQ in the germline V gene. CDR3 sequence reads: CASSLDSQGHYGYTF. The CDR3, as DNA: TGCGCCAGCAGCTTGGATTCACAGGGTCACTATGGCTACACCTTC.

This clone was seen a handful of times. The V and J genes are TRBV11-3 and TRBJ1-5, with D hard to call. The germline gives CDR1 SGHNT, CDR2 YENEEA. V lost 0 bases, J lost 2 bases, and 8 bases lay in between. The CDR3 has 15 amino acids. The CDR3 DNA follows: TGTGCCAGCAGCTTAGAAGGAGGAGGCAATCAGCCCCAGCATTTT. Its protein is CASSLEGGGNQPQHF.